These 17 T cell receptor beta chains were all obtained from the same sample, sequenced in a study of early T cells in non-severe SARS-CoV-2 infection. MiXCR, applied by TCRdb to the 5' RACE reads, yields one record per CDR3 protein. Altogether approximately 29,000 distinct CDR3 sequences are present, around 5.8% being singletons, with the ten largest covering around 5.2%. Material: whole blood. The receptors stem from an adult who was a healthcare worker with PCR-confirmed SARS-CoV-2 infection or an uninfected control (not recorded which).

This clonotype occurred many times. The chain uses TRBV7-8 and TRBJ2-1, with TRBD1 matching 7 bases. V shed 5 bases, J shed 4 bases, and the junction held 8 bases outside the gene matches. CDR1 and CDR2 (germline): SGHVS, FQNEAQ. This CDR3 has 15 amino acids. CDR3: CASSLRDRFYNEQFF. CDR3 nucleotide sequence: TGTGCCAGCAGCCTCCGGGACAGATTTTACAATGAGCAGTTCTTC.

The rearrangement joins TRBV3-1 to TRBJ2-5; D gene uncertain. The CDR3 contains 12 residues. V was shortened by 5 bases and J by 3 bases, with 7 bases between the two germline ends. Germline V gives CDR1 LGHDT, CDR2 YNNKEL (reference sequence). The CDR3 DNA is TGTGCCAGCAGCAAATGGGAAGAGACCCAGTACTTC. Its translation is CASSKWEETQYF.

This clonotype was seen repeatedly, ten times or more. The chain links TRBV9 to TRBJ2-1; TRBD2 matches at 9 bases. From germline, CDR1 is SGDLS and CDR2 YYNGEE. This CDR3 comprises 15 residues. J was trimmed by 5 bases and V by 0 bases; bases with no gene match: 3. The CDR3 region is CASSVGGGVHNEQFF. The CDR3 DNA reads as TGTGCCAGCAGCGTAGGCGGGGGGGTCCACAATGAGCAGTTCTTC. The variable domain in full, completed from reference TRBV9 and TRBJ2-1, reads DSGVTQTPKHLITATGQRVTLRCSPRSGDLSVYWYQQSLDQGLQFLIQYYNGEERAKGNILERFSAQQFPDLHSELNLSSLELGDSALYFCASSVGGGVHNEQFFGPGTRLTVL.

This clonotype occurred many times. V and J are TRBV9 and TRBJ2-1; 11 nucleotides line up with TRBD1. This CDR3 is 14 amino acids long. Trimming took 0 bases from V and 8 from J; bases not matched to a gene: 1. Germline V lookup: CDR1 SGDLS, CDR2 YYNGEE. This chain's CDR3 is CASSVGDRGDEQFF. The CDR3 DNA sequence: TGTGCCAGCAGCGTAGGGGACAGGGGGGATGAGCAGTTCTTC.

The chain links TRBV6-1 to TRBJ2-7, with 9 bases aligning to TRBD1. With 4 bases clipped from V and 4 bases from J, the junction kept 8 bases outside the gene matches. Germline V gene sequence: CDR1 MNHNS, CDR2 SASEGT. The CDR3 has 15 amino acids. The CDR3 DNA is TGTGCCAGCAGTGGTGGGACAGGGAAGGATTACGAGCAGTACTTC. It codes for CASSGGTGKDYEQYF.

There are many counts of this clonotype. The chain has TRBV19 and TRBJ1-5; 8 bases are shared with TRBD1. CDR1 and CDR2 from the germline V gene are LNHDA and SQIVND (reference sequence). The CDR3 sequence is 16 residues long. After removal of 4 bases from V and 1 base from J, the junction contained 6 bases not matched to a gene. The chain's CDR3 is CASSTYRGESNQPQHF. The CDR3 nucleotides are TGTGCCAGTAGTACCTACAGGGGGGAAAGCAATCAGCCCCAGCATTTT.

This clonotype showed up many times. This chain links TRBV7-2 with TRBJ1-2; a possible D gene is TRBD1 (5 bases). Germline CDR1 reads SGHTA; CDR2 reads FQGNSA. The CDR3 sequence is 14 residues long. Trimming left V 5 bases short and J 7 bases short, with 17 bases between. The CDR3 DNA is TGTGCCAGCAGCGGGCGGCAGGGTCTGGTTGGCTACACCTTC. The encoded protein is CASSGRQGLVGYTF.

This clonotype was counted many times. This sequence joins TRBV4-3 and TRBJ1-1; no firm D call. The CDR3 has 14 amino acids. V was trimmed by 0 bases and J by 5 bases, leaving 10 bases between them. CDR1 LGHNA and CDR2 YSLEER come from the germline V gene. CDR3 residues: CASSQEKDETEAFF. The CDR3 region has the DNA TGCGCCAGCAGCCAAGAAAAGGATGAGACTGAAGCTTTCTTT.

Ten or more counts support this clonotype. A junction end diverges from the germline sequence, so it may reflect a read error. CDR3 amino acids: CSARAPPRVGTSGRALSYNEQFF. The CDR3 region has the DNA TGCAGTGCAAGAGCCCCCCCCCGCGTCGGGACTAGCGGGAGGGCCCTCTCCTACAATGAGCAGTTCTTC. The V gene is TRBV20-1, the J gene TRBJ2-1; 16 nucleotides match TRBD2. Looked up from germline, CDR1 is DFQATT and CDR2 is SNEGSKA (reference sequence). The CDR3 is made up of 23 amino acids.

The sample holds many counts of this clonotype. J is TRBJ2-7 and V is TRBV18; maybe TRBD2 (6 bases). The CDR3 is made up of 14 amino acids. V was cut by 8 bases and J by 4 bases, with 18 bases left in between. Germline CDR1 KGHSH, CDR2 LQKENI. Written as DNA, the CDR3 is TGTGCCAGCCCGAGGAGGGAGAGTCCGTACGAGCAGTACTTC. Residues: CASPRRESPYEQYF.

This clonotype came up many times. This chain connects TRBV6-1 to TRBJ2-3; 7 bases match TRBD1. The V segment lost 6 bases and the J segment 4 bases; nucleotides outside the gene matches: 4. This CDR3 contains 13 residues. CDR1 MNHNS and CDR2 SASEGT come from the germline V gene. The DNA for the CDR3 is TGTGCCAGCAGAAGAACAGGGGCAGATACGCAGTATTTT. Translation: CASRRTGADTQYF.

This chain connects TRBV7-2 to TRBJ2-2, with D possibly TRBD1 on 6 matching bases. This CDR3 is built from 16 residues. Germline CDR1 reads SGHTA; CDR2 reads FQGNSA. V was shortened by 0 bases and J by 3 bases, with 11 bases between the two germline ends. The CDR3 is CASSLASGADTGELFF. The CDR3 DNA follows: TGTGCCAGCAGCTTAGCTTCAGGGGCGGACACCGGGGAGCTGTTTTTT.

This clonotype was recorded many times. The chain is built from TRBV5-5 and TRBJ2-7; TRBD2 might be the D (6 bases). This CDR3 has 12 amino acids. Trimming removed 4 bases from V and 4 bases from J, with 9 bases in between. Germline CDR1 and CDR2: SGHKS and YYEKEE (reference sequence). CDR3 sequence reads: CASSVGGYEQYF. As DNA, the CDR3 is TGTGCCAGCAGCGTGGGGGGATACGAGCAGTACTTC.

This sequence joins TRBV11-2 and TRBJ2-3; D is possibly TRBD2 (5 bases). The CDR3 covers 16 residues. V lost 5 bases, J lost 3 bases, and 18 bases lay in between. Germline assignment: CDR1 SGHAT and CDR2 FQNNGV. DNA of the CDR3: TGTGCCAGCAGCCTCTGGGAGTTAGGTAGTACAGATACGCAGTATTTT. Its protein product is CASSLWELGSTDTQYF.

This clonotype showed up just a few times. This chain connects TRBV7-2 to TRBJ2-1; no firm D call. Germline V gives CDR1 SGHTA, CDR2 FQGNSA. This CDR3 region has 12 residues. V shed 6 bases and J shed 9 bases, with 12 bases lying between them. CDR3 sequence: CASRLTQTEQFF. CDR3 nucleotide sequence: TGTGCCAGCAGATTAACGCAGACTGAGCAGTTCTTC. Based on the CDR3 plus reference TRBV7-2 and TRBJ2-1, the full variable domain is GAGVSQSPSNKVTEKGKDVELRCDPISGHTALYWYRQSLGQGLEFLIYFQGNSAPDKSGLPSDRFSAERTGGSVSTLTIQRTQQEDSAVYLCASRLTQTEQFFGPGTRLTVL.

The chain is built from TRBV6-5 and TRBJ2-2, with a possible D match to TRBD2 (5 bases). The CDR3 has 15 amino acids. Germline V gives CDR1 MNHEY, CDR2 SVGAGI. V was trimmed by 5 bases and J by 7 bases, leaving 17 bases between them. The CDR3 protein is CASSTKDLRFGELFF. As DNA, the CDR3 is TGTGCCAGCAGTACCAAGGACTTGAGGTTCGGGGAGCTGTTTTTT.

This clonotype appeared a few times. The junction departs from germline at one end; a sequencing error may be responsible. This chain connects TRBV12-5 to TRBJ2-5; D possibly corresponds to TRBD2 (5 bases). In germline, CDR1 is LGHNT, CDR2 FRNRAP. This CDR3 has 12 residues. The CDR3 protein is CASATSNGGGNF. In DNA, the CDR3 is TGTGCTAGTGCTACCTCCAACGGAGGAGGAAACTTC.